This T cell receptor (beta chain) was obtained from a study of CD8 T cells in Susac syndrome. About the study: Each patient with Susac syndrome, at the time of blood draw, was therapy-naive, on corticosteroids, or on intravenous immunoglobulin alone.

The authors sequenced TCR beta from blood CD8+ and CD4+ T cells. While CD8+ and CD4+ T cells were isolated negatively, TEMRA cells were enriched by FACS. It was with random hexamers that roughly 0.45 to 1 ug RNA was reverse transcribed. TCR beta CDR3 was amplified by immunoSEQ multiplex PCR. This amplification extended across 54 Vbeta and 13 Jbeta segments. Each CDR3 protein gets one entry after TCRdb re-called the immunoSEQ multiplex PCR reads with MiXCR. Found here are around 140,000 distinct CDR3 sequences, 85% to 95% of them singletons; the top ten hold 0.14%. With 4 bases removed from V and 5 bases from J, the gap between germline ends came to 12 bases. This CDR3 is built from 13 residues. CDR1 SGHRS and CDR2 YFSETQ come from the germline V gene.

The sequence derives from a human donor with Susac syndrome. The chain links TRBV5-1 to TRBJ1-1; tentatively, D is TRBD1 (5 bases). The specimen sequenced was CD4+ T cells from PBMCs. CDR3 region: CASSVNWGTEAFF. The DNA for the CDR3 is TGCGCCAGCAGCGTTAATTGGGGGACTGAAGCTTTCTTT.